The 14 T cell receptor beta chains listed next were all sequenced from one sample in a study of blood T cell repertoires in COVID-19. Profiled with immunoSEQ multiplex PCR; TCRdb holds only in-frame clones, not every one. The sample contains some 83,000 clones, around 84% of which appear only once. The sequenced sample was peripheral blood. These receptors were collected from an elderly man with active or convalescent COVID-19.

V is TRBV19 and J is TRBJ1-2; D perhaps matches TRBD1 (6 bases). The CDR3 covers 16 residues. V gave up 0 bases and J gave up 7 bases, with 18 bases separating them. The germline CDR1 and CDR2 sequences are LNHDA and SQIVND (reference sequence). This chain's CDR3 is CASSIDGGRGRVGYTF. The CDR3 DNA sequence: TGTGCCAGTAGTATAGATGGAGGCAGGGGTAGGGTTGGCTACACCTTC.

V gene TRBV28 combines with J gene TRBJ2-2; 8 bases are shared with TRBD1. The CDR3 has 14 amino acids. Trimming removed 6 bases from V and 7 bases from J; junction bases left unmatched: 7. Germline-derived CDR1 and CDR2 are MDHEN and SYDVKM. The CDR3 is CASRRTGTNGELFF. The CDR3 DNA is TGTGCCAGCAGAAGGACAGGGACGAACGGGGAGCTGTTTTTT.

The chain is built from TRBV7-3 and TRBJ1-1; TRBD1 matches 9 bases. CDR1 and CDR2 from the germline V gene are SGHTA and FQGTGA. The CDR3 is 15 amino acids. J was trimmed by 4 bases and V by 5 bases; bases with no gene match: 8. CDR3 amino acids: CASSLDRGGSTEAFF. DNA for the CDR3: TGTGCCAGCAGCCTGGACAGGGGAGGATCCACTGAAGCTTTCTTT.

CDR3 residues: CASSEALGGVNTEAFF. CDR3 sequence (DNA): TGTGCCAGCAGTGAAGCGCTTGGGGGGGTGAACACTGAAGCTTTCTTT. The V call is TRBV2, the J call TRBJ1-1, with a possible D match to TRBD1 (5 bases). The CDR3 runs 16 residues. Germline CDR1 reads SNHLY; CDR2 reads FYNNEI. The V end was cut by 0 bases, the J end by 0 bases, with 11 bases between.

This clone occurred once. The chain couples TRBV5-5 to TRBJ2-7; possibly TRBD2 for D (6 bases). The ends were cut back, 5 bases at V and 4 bases at J, with 7 bases in the middle. Germline CDR1 reads SGHKS; CDR2 reads YYEKEE (reference sequence). The CDR3 spans 11 residues. CDR3 coding DNA: TGTGCCAGCAGGCGGGGTTACGAGCAGTACGTC. Its protein is CASRRGYEQYV.

The V and J genes are TRBV19 and TRBJ2-1; TRBD2 matches at 8 bases. The ends lost 3 bases at V and 4 bases at J; junction bases unmatched: 5. The CDR3 has 15 amino acids. Germline lookup yields CDR1 LNHDA and CDR2 SQIVND (reference sequence). The CDR3 nucleotides are TGTGCCAGTAGTATCGAGCGGGAGTGGTACAATGAGCAGTTCTTC. It is translated as CASSIEREWYNEQFF.

The genes are TRBV2 and TRBJ1-4, with 7 bases fitting TRBD1. The CDR3 runs 15 residues. Germline V gene lookup returns CDR1 SNHLY and CDR2 FYNNEI. V shed 5 bases and J 3 bases; nucleotides not matched to a gene: 6. The CDR3 DNA reads as TGTGCCAGCAGTCTAGGGACAGCCGCTAATGAAAAACTGTTTTTT. This encodes CASSLGTAANEKLFF.

CDR3 coding DNA: TGTGCCAGCAGTTTAATGGGGGGGTTAGATACGCAGTATTTT. It is translated as CASSLMGGLDTQYF. The J gene is TRBJ2-3, the V gene TRBV28; 7 bases match TRBD2. Germline V gives CDR1 MDHEN, CDR2 SYDVKM. This CDR3 comprises 14 residues. V gave up 2 bases and J gave up 5 bases; unmatched junction bases: 4.

This clone is a singleton in its sample. The chain has TRBV7-2 and TRBJ2-6, with TRBD1 as a possible D gene (5 bases). The CDR3 totals 16 residues. V lost 5 bases and J 3 bases, leaving 14 bases between the germline ends. Germline CDR1 SGHTA, CDR2 FQGNSA. The chain's CDR3 is CASSPTPGYGANVLTF. The CDR3 DNA follows: TGTGCCAGCAGCCCAACCCCAGGGTATGGGGCCAACGTCCTGACTTTC.

The gene calls are TRBV5-4 and TRBJ1-1; 11 bases align to TRBD1. The CDR3 has 15 amino acids. V was pared by 1 base and J by 5 bases, with 4 bases of the junction left unmatched. CDR1 and CDR2 (germline): SGHNT, YYREEE (reference sequence). The CDR3 DNA follows: TGTGCCAGCAGCTTGTTTGGGACAGGGGGGACTGAAGCTTTCTTT. This translates into CASSLFGTGGTEAFF.

The V and J genes are TRBV10-2 and TRBJ2-1, with TRBD2 matching over 9 bases. CDR1 and CDR2 (germline): WSHSY, SAAADI. Trimming cost V 2 bases and J 6 bases; bases outside gene matches: 2. CDR3 length equals 14 residues. CDR3 in DNA: TGCGCCAGCAGTGAGGCGGGAGGGCTCAATGAGCAGTTCTTC. As protein: CASSEAGGLNEQFF.

The table lists this clone with a count of one. The chain couples TRBV6-1 to TRBJ2-7; D unresolved. V lost 2 bases to trimming and J lost 2 bases, with 13 bases between them. CDR3 length: 15 amino acids. Per germline, CDR1 MNHNS and CDR2 SASEGT. CDR3: CASSETLGGAYEQYV. DNA of the CDR3: TGTGCCAGCAGTGAAACCCTTGGCGGCGCCTACGAGCAGTACGTC.

The gene calls are TRBV9 and TRBJ2-5; 11 positions agree with TRBD2. Trimming at V came to 2 bases and at J to 3 bases, leaving 9 bases not matched to a gene. This CDR3 is 17 amino acids long. The germline V gene has CDR1 SGDLS and CDR2 YYNGEE. The CDR3 coding sequence is TGTGCCAGCAGCGTGAGTCTAGCGGGAGGTGGGGAAGAGACCCAGTACTTC. Amino acid sequence: CASSVSLAGGGEETQYF.

The chain joins TRBV3-1 (or the pseudogene TRBV3-2) to TRBJ2-5; a possible D gene is TRBD2 (5 bases). This CDR3 has 15 residues. Trimming took 2 bases from V and 5 from J, leaving 15 bases between them. Germline assignment: CDR1 LGHDT and CDR2 YNNKEL (reference sequence). Here the CDR3 reads CASSQLLEAGETQYF. The DNA of the CDR3 is TGTGCCAGCAGCCAACTCTTGGAGGCTGGGGAGACCCAGTACTTC.